Listed here is a single T cell receptor (beta chain). This record comes from a study of cytomegalovirus exposure and HLA in healthy donors. Germline values: CDR1 SGHDT, CDR2 YYEEEE. V gave up 4 bases and J gave up 5 bases; unmatched junction bases: 12. The CDR3 is 16 amino acids. PCR primers comprised 60 Vbeta and 13 Jbeta primers. This table comes from immunoSEQ multiplex PCR, and its TCRdb copy is limited to in-frame clones, with some not included. The sample has about 200,000 clones, about four fifths seen once. V gene TRBV5-6 combines with J gene TRBJ2-5, with 9 bases matching TRBD1. The sequence was obtained from a man aged 35 to 55 in good health and CMV-seropositive. The sample was PBMCs. The CDR3 sequence: CASSGGTGWVRETQYF. CDR3 sequence (DNA): TGTGCCAGCAGCGGTGGGACAGGGTGGGTTCGGGAGACCCAGTACTTC.